The clone carrying this TCR beta chain was recorded once. Its target is not known. CD45RO-negative CD8 cells positively selected for CCR7 made up the naive population, which excluded terminally differentiated effector memory CD45RA+ cells. Only Caucasian adults living in Nashville, Tennessee made up the donor group. CDR1 and CDR2 (germline): SNHLY, FYNNEI. The V gene end was trimmed by 8 bases and the J gene end by 6 bases; junction bases not matched to a gene: 8. This CDR3 contains 14 residues. The source of the sample is a study of shared clonotypes between healthy human individuals. Study-level findings and limits: A generally larger estimated richness was seen in naive subsets than in memory subsets. With a handful of donors compared, roughly 5% of naive CD4 clonotypes were shared.

Authors' processing steps: In the immunoSEQ data, sequences were junction-only and lacked quality scores, so filtering differed. Sequencing used immunoSEQ multiplex PCR; TCRdb keeps in-frame clones, though not all of them. V, J and clone size derive from that table, while D and trimming were established from the DNA sequence. The table has more than 550,000 clones, under 95% seen once; the top ten hold approximately 24%. Sequencing was done on a sample of naive CD8+ T cells sorted from blood. This sequence originates from a man aged 30-40 years in good health. The chain employs TRBV2 and TRBJ2-2, with 8 positions matching TRBD1. The chain's CDR3 is CASLYETGAGELFF. The CDR3 DNA is TGTGCCAGCCTATACGAGACAGGGGCCGGGGAGCTGTTTTTT.